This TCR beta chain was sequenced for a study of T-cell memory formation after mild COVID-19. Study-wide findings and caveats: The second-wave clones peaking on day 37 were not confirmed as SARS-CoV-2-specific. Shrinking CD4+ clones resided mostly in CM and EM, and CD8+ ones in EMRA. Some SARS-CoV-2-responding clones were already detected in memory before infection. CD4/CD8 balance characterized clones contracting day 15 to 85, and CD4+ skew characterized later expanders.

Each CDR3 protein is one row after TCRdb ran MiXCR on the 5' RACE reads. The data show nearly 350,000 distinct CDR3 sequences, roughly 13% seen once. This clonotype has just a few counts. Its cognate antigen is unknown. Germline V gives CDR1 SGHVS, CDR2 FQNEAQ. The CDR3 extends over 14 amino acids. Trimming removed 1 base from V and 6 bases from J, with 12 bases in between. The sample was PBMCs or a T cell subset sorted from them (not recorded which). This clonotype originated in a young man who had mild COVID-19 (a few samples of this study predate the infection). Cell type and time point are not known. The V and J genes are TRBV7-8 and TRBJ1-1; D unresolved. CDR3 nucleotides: TGTGCCAGCAGCTTAGGGAACATCGTCCCTGAAGCTTTCTTT. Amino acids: CASSLGNIVPEAFF.